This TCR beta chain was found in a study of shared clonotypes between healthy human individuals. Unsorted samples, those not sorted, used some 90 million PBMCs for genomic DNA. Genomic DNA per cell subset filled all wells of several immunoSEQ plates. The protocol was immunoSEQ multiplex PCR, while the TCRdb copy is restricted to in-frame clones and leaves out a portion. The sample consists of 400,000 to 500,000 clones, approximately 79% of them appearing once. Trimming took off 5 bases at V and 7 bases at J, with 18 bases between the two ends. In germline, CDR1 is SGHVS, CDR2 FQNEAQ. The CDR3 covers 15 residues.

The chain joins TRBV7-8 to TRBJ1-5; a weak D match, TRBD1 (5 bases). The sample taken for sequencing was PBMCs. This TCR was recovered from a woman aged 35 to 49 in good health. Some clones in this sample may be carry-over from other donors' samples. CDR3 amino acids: CASSVGPGLKQPQHF. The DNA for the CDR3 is TGTGCCAGCAGCGTAGGACCAGGGTTGAAGCAGCCCCAGCATTTT.